Included here is one T cell receptor (beta chain) sequence, with context. Its antigen is still unknown. Base qualities are not at hand, and no much larger clone is one base apart. This entry belongs to a study of T cell responses to AZD1222 COVID-19 vaccine listed by TCRdb under 2021. About the full investigation: Because spike-specific TCR depth and breadth did not differ between the two schedules, AZD1222 recipients who got a second dose at roughly 4 weeks were pooled with those who got a second dose at roughly 12 weeks. TCR sequencing was performed for 230 to 250 trial participants, of whom about 210 were given two doses of AZD1222 and about 25 were given two doses of MenACWY control vaccine. Trial participants were enrolled by age into 18-55, 56-69 and 70-plus year subgroups, with around 140, 26 and 57 TCR-sequenced participants respectively.

Overall study outcomes, separate from this receptor: Only six AZD1222 recipients were SARS-CoV-2 seropositive at baseline, limiting conclusions about previously exposed vaccinees. Vaccine-associated CD4 TCRs spanned the whole spike protein, with dominant responses in regions 160-218 and 743-854. Because no samples from the day 14 peak response were available, repertoires could be characterized only after the peak T cell response. In the small 56-69-year group, the increase in depth fell short of significance, most likely because of low power. A significant rise in spike-specific TCR breadth and depth was observed after two AZD1222 doses relative to day 0 and relative to MenACWY recipients. Reportedly, almost half of the unique spike-specific TCRs recognized epitopes lying outside the regions that are mutated in the B.1.351 and B.1.1.7 variants. Participants were mostly white British, with more females than males. The authors suggested clonal diversity may have been underestimated.

The sample's time point label is to be understood as: baseline before first vaccination. The vaccinee samples were drawn from two UK trials, COV001 and COV002, one of which was a single-blind randomized controlled phase 2/3 trial testing AZD1222 (ChAdOx1 nCoV-19) in healthy adults. Trial participant PBMC samples were collected at day 0 and day 28 after the second dose for TCRbeta chain sequencing. The CDR3 regions of human TCRbeta chains were analyzed by immunosequencing. As for the original processing: TCRs in the repertoires were matched against a reference library of SARS-CoV-2-specific TCRs that had been generated with the MIRA antigen-specificity platform. Breadth was defined as the fraction of unique TCRs that were SARS-CoV-2-associated, and depth was defined as the fraction of total T cells that were SARS-CoV-2-associated. Each spike-specific TCR was assigned to its reactive spike region and to a CD4 or CD8 class using the MIRA data. Log10-transformed breadth and depth values were compared by one-way ANOVA with Sidak's multiple comparisons tests. TCRdb obtained this table from immuneACCESS and retained in-frame rearrangements with V and J assigned. These tables miss some clones; where compared with another copy, unresolved V genes account for less than half of the shortfall, and the remainder is unexplained. Clone size and V and J calls were adopted from that table, with D and trimming inferred from the DNA. This sample comprises about 110,000 clones, approximately 91% of them detected only once. Roughly 7% of the sample belongs to the ten largest clones.

From V the trimming removes 4 bases and from J it removes 2 bases, while the gene matches leave 2 bases of the junction unaccounted for. From the cysteine up to the phenylalanine, the CDR3 has a length of 13 residues. The kept DNA is CDR3 alone, 39 bases in frame from the first base. As encoded in the germline V gene, CDR1 is SGHTS while CDR2 is YDEGEE. The V gene is TRBV5-8 and the J gene is TRBJ2-7; 8 of the junction bases match TRBD2. This material consisted of peripheral blood, taken on day 0 of AZD1222 vaccination. The TCR was taken from an adult in good health. This receptor has the CDR3 CASSREGPYEQYF. The sequenced DNA: TGTGCCAGCAGCCGGGAGGGCCCCTACGAGCAGTACTTC. The CDR3 plus the reference TRBV5-8 and TRBJ2-7 genes for the other parts give the full variable domain: EAGVTQSPTHLIKTRGQQATLRCSPISGHTSVYWYQQALGLGLQFLLWYDEGEERNRGNFPPRFSGRQFPNYSSELNVNALELEDSALYLCASSREGPYEQYFGPGTRLTVT.